This record concerns one TCR beta chain sequence. The specificity of this receptor is unknown. No quality values exist for individual bases; no much larger clone is one base distant. TCR CDR3 regions were amplified from genomic DNA by multiplex PCR using the deep immunoSEQ assay. Extracted genomic DNA from each cell subset was distributed evenly across all wells of several immunoSEQ 96-well plates, and each plate was treated as a replicate. Each replicate PCR for unsorted PBMC received roughly 0.3 ug genomic DNA, equal to 25,000 to 30,000 T cell genomes. Genomic DNA from unsorted PBMC was sequenced over ten immunoSEQ deep assay plates. Purified libraries were measured with a Qubit 3.0 fluorometer, size-checked on a Bioanalyzer 2100, and measured again with the KAPA Library Quantification kit. Each immunoSEQ 96-well plate was sequenced on its own single-read 150-cycle Illumina NextSeq 550 flow cell. From the authors' description of their analysis: The immunoSEQ output contained only junctional sequences without quality scores, so filtering could not match that applied to full-length reads. To assign V/J genes and CDR3, sequences were annotated against IMGT germline references using PyIR, a Python wrapper for IgBLAST v1.9. Any read was removed if the V/J assignment was weak (E-value above 1e-6), the CDR3 was missing, or the read contained stop codons, out-of-frame junctions, or ambiguous translated residues. V3J clonotypes were defined as sequences sharing the same inferred V gene, J gene, and CDR3 amino acid sequence. The percentage overlap between two repertoires was calculated by dividing the number of shared unique clonotypes by the size of the smaller repertoire. RTK rarefaction, the Chao1 estimator, and Recon v2.1 estimates of unobserved clonotypes were used to assess repertoire richness. As stored in TCRdb, this immuneACCESS dataset retains in-frame rearrangements with V and J assigned. A fraction of the clones does not appear; measured against another copy, unresolved V genes explain less than half of the discrepancy, and the remainder lacks a known reason. V and J calls and clone size are those listed in that table; D and trimming were worked out from the DNA. Counted in this sample were approximately 470,000 clones; roughly 80% of them appeared once. Jointly, the top ten make up roughly an eighth of the sample.

The data stem from a study of shared clonotypes between healthy human individuals (dated by TCRdb to the early 2020s). Turning to the overall study: The cohort included three men and two women between 18 and 49 years of age. Between about 0.8 and 9.5 billion PBMCs per donor were obtained by leukapheresis. Libraries were prepared and TCR repertoires were sequenced by different laboratories using diverse techniques, in order to increase sequencing depth and limit assay-specific biases. To estimate repertoire size and how much clonotype sharing occurs between individuals, the study deeply sequenced the blood TCR repertoires of several healthy adults.

CDR1 and CDR2 are read off the germline V gene as MNHNS and SASEGT. Trimmed from V: 4 bases; trimmed from J: 6 bases; junction bases lacking a gene match: 9. Its CDR3 holds 15 amino acids, cysteine through phenylalanine. Just the 45-base CDR3 DNA is kept, in frame starting at base 1. The donors were healthy, HIV-negative adults who had no recently reported acute infections or vaccinations. Only Caucasian adults living in Nashville, Tennessee, USA were represented among the donors. In the unsorted samples, 85 million to 100 million PBMCs were counted, and genomic DNA was extracted using the QIAamp DNA Blood Mini kit. Blood was collected by leukapheresis, and PBMCs were isolated by Ficoll-Histopaque density gradient centrifugation and then cryopreserved in liquid nitrogen vapor phase. The paper as a whole reports these results and caveats: Pairwise subsampling led to the expectation that sequencing depth would affect the degree of clonotype sharing among donors. Because the study included only a small number of donors, the genetic and exposure-history diversity represented was limited. Sampling was restricted to blood, and TCR repertoires in tissues likely differ from the TCR repertoires found in blood.

The receptor's source is a woman in her 40s in good health. Some clones in this sample may be carry-over from other donors' samples. Input material: PBMCs. The rearrangement combines TRBV6-1 with TRBJ2-1; TRBD2 lines up with 7 middle nucleotides. The CDR3 region: CASSVSRGSFNEQFF. At the DNA level, the sequence is TGTGCCAGCAGTGTATCTCGCGGGAGTTTCAATGAGCAGTTCTTC.